What follows are 12 T cell receptor beta chains derived from one specimen sequenced in a study of PD-L1 blockade in urothelial cancer. The repertoire was sequenced with immunoSEQ multiplex PCR; TCRdb's copy has only in-frame clones and lacks some. The sample contains about 43,000 clones, about 83% of which appear only once. As for time point: peripheral blood 6 weeks after treatment start. This material consisted of PBMCs, taken around atezolizumab (anti-PD-L1) treatment. The receptor set was obtained from a man aged 60-69 years with urothelial cancer.

V gene TRBV19 combines with J gene TRBJ1-1; possibly TRBD1 for D (5 bases). CDR3 length: 13 amino acids. Germline loops: CDR1 LNHDA, CDR2 SQIVND (reference sequence). The V and J ends lost 2 bases and 1 base respectively, with 5 bases between them. The CDR3 loop is CASSIQGNTEAFF. CDR3 in DNA: TGTGCCAGTAGTATACAGGGGAACACTGAAGCTTTCTTT.

The V call is TRBV6-5, the J call TRBJ2-2, with TRBD1 as a possible D gene (5 bases). Trimming pared 6 bases from V and 4 bases from J, leaving 15 bases between. The CDR3 is 15 residues long. CDR1 and CDR2 from the germline V gene are MNHEY and SVGAGI. The CDR3 nucleotides read TGTGCCAGCAGCCCGGGCCGACAGTCCACCGGGGAGCTGTTTTTT. This sequence encodes CASSPGRQSTGELFF.

The rearrangement links TRBV6-6 to TRBJ2-1; TRBD1 agrees at 8 bases. Germline CDR1 and CDR2: MNHNY and SVGAGI (reference sequence). The CDR3 length is 15 residues. The J segment lost 4 bases and the V segment lost 6 bases, leaving 8 bases of the junction unmatched. This CDR3 is CASSQNRDRYNEQFF. In nucleotides, the CDR3 is TGTGCCAGCAGCCAGAACCGGGACAGGTACAATGAGCAGTTCTTC.

The genes are TRBV4-2 and TRBJ2-3; 7 nucleotides match TRBD2. The CDR3 contains 17 residues. The J segment lost 0 bases and the V segment lost 0 bases, leaving 6 bases of the junction unmatched. Looked up from germline, CDR1 is LGHNA and CDR2 is YNFKEQ. The CDR3 loop reads CASSQDLEAGSTDTQYF. In DNA, the CDR3 is TGTGCCAGCAGCCAAGATTTGGAAGCGGGGAGCACAGATACGCAGTATTTT.

J is TRBJ1-1 and V is TRBV2, with TRBD1 as a possible D gene (6 bases). The ends were cut back, 10 bases at V and 1 base at J, with 13 bases in the middle. The CDR3 length is 13 residues. Germline V gives CDR1 SNHLY, CDR2 FYNNEI. The CDR3 loop reads CATSTGQNTEAFF. The CDR3, as DNA: TGTGCCACTTCTACAGGGCAGAACACTGAAGCTTTCTTT. Full variable domain (remainder filled in from reference TRBV2 and TRBJ1-1): EPEVTQTPSHQVTQMGQEVILRCVPISNHLYFYWYRQILGQKVEFLVSFYNNEISEKSEIFDDQFSVERPDGSNFTLKIRSTKLEDSAMYFCATSTGQNTEAFFGQGTRLTVV.

The chain couples TRBV7-9 to TRBJ1-4, with 9 bases identical to TRBD1. Unmatched junction bases numbered 1, after V lost 4 bases and J lost 7 bases. CDR1 SEHNR and CDR2 FQNEAQ come from the germline V gene (reference sequence). The CDR3 is 13 amino acids. CDR3 loop: CASSWTGAEKLFF. CDR3 in DNA: TGTGCCAGCAGCTGGACAGGGGCTGAAAAACTGTTTTTT.

The chain carries TRBV28 and TRBJ1-4; possibly TRBD1 for D (5 bases). V lost 2 bases, J lost 5 bases, and 9 bases lay in between. This CDR3 contains 14 residues. Germline CDR1 MDHEN, CDR2 SYDVKM. In DNA form, the CDR3 reads TGTGCCAGCAGTTTAGCGGGGCGGAATGAAAAACTGTTTTTT. As protein: CASSLAGRNEKLFF.

This sequence joins TRBV30 and TRBJ2-3; 7 bases agree with TRBD1. The germline V gene encodes CDR1 GTSNPN and CDR2 SVGIG (reference sequence). The CDR3 is made up of 13 amino acids. J lost 5 bases, V lost 2 bases, and 4 bases had no gene match. CDR3 protein: CAWSNNRGDTQYF. CDR3 nucleotides: TGTGCCTGGAGTAACAACAGGGGAGATACGCAGTATTTT.

This sequence joins TRBV28 and TRBJ1-5; D possibly corresponds to TRBD1 (6 bases). The V end was cut by 7 bases, the J end by 4 bases, with 29 bases between. Germline V gene lookup returns CDR1 MDHEN and CDR2 SYDVKM. CDR3 length: 19 residues. In DNA, the CDR3 is TGTGCCAGCACCCAAAGAAGGCCCTGGACAGCGACGCATAATCAGCCCCAGCATTTT. It translates to CASTQRRPWTATHNQPQHF.

The gene calls are TRBV5-1 and TRBJ2-5; TRBD2 matches at 9 bases. The CDR3 is 15 residues long. The ends lost 4 bases at V and 2 bases at J; junction bases unmatched: 6. The V gene's germline CDR1 is SGHRS and CDR2 YFSETQ. CDR3 protein: CASSLSGGDQETQYF. CDR3 DNA sequence: TGCGCCAGCAGCCTTAGCGGGGGCGATCAAGAGACCCAGTACTTC.

The chain carries TRBV5-5 and TRBJ1-6, with TRBD1 matching 7 bases. CDR1 and CDR2 from the germline V gene are SGHKS and YYEKEE (reference sequence). CDR3 length: 15 amino acids. With 3 bases clipped from V and 8 bases from J, the junction kept 8 bases outside the gene matches. The DNA for the CDR3 is TGTGCCAGCAGCTCTGGACAGGTCTACCATTCACCCCTCCACTTT. The encoded protein is CASSSGQVYHSPLHF.

This rearrangement joins TRBV7-7 to TRBJ1-2, with TRBD1 as a possible D gene (5 bases). The CDR3 loop spans 14 amino acids. V was cut by 3 bases and J by 7 bases, with 15 bases left in between. The V gene's germline CDR1 is SSHAT and CDR2 FNYEAQ (reference sequence). CDR3 loop: CASSFRQHCGGYTF. DNA of the CDR3: TGTGCCAGCAGCTTCAGACAGCATTGCGGTGGCTACACCTTC.